Listed below are T cell receptor beta chains from one sample, sequenced in a study of beta chain features in type 1 diabetes. TCRdb's table, derived via immunoSEQ multiplex PCR, lists solely in-frame clones and lacks some. The table lists 900,000 or so clones, roughly a sixth of them singletons, with around 0.02% in the top ten. The specimen was naive CD4+ T cells from blood. The receptors stem from a woman in her late teens or twenties in good health. Both conserved end residues are part of each CDR3. D genes are given only for firm matches. For some rows the clone size is stated as once, few or many, or as a class when expanded; others skip it.

j_gene: TRBJ2-7
d_gene: TRBD2
abundance: few
v_gene: TRBV4-3
CDR3aa: CASSHRTSGLYEQYF
CDR3nt: TGCGCCAGCAGCCACCGGACTAGCGGGCTTTACGAGCAGTACTTC

j_gene: TRBJ1-1
d_gene: .
abundance: few
v_gene: TRBV7-2
CDR3aa: CASSLAGAANTEAFF
CDR3nt: TGTGCCAGCAGCTTAGCGGGGGCAGCGAACACTGAAGCTTTCTTT

j_gene: TRBJ2-7
d_gene: .
abundance: .
v_gene: TRBV29-1
CDR3aa: CSVEGTGYEQYF
CDR3nt: TGCAGCGTTGAAGGAACAGGGTACGAGCAGTACTTC

j_gene: TRBJ2-7
d_gene: TRBD1
abundance: .
v_gene: TRBV7-4
CDR3aa: CASSLACRQGAFYEQYF
CDR3nt: TGTGCCAGCAGCTTAGCGTGTCGACAGGGGGCGTTCTACGAGCAGTACTTC

j_gene: TRBJ2-7
d_gene: .
abundance: .
v_gene: TRBV28
CDR3aa: CASSPGWSRPYEQYF
CDR3nt: TGTGCCAGCAGTCCTGGGTGGAGCAGGCCCTACGAGCAGTACTTC

j_gene: TRBJ1-4
d_gene: .
abundance: .
v_gene: TRBV28
CDR3aa: CASGRDFEKLFF
CDR3nt: TGTGCCAGCGGCCGGGATTTCGAAAAACTGTTTTTT

j_gene: TRBJ2-5
d_gene: TRBD1
abundance: .
v_gene: TRBV28
CDR3aa: CASSLQGAGETQYF
CDR3nt: TGTGCCAGCAGTCTTCAGGGGGCGGGCGAGACCCAGTACTTC

j_gene: TRBJ1-4
d_gene: .
abundance: .
v_gene: TRBV25-1
CDR3aa: CASSEWPTGPEKLFF
CDR3nt: TGTGCCAGCAGTGAATGGCCAACGGGCCCCGAAAAACTGTTTTTT

j_gene: TRBJ2-3
d_gene: .
abundance: .
v_gene: TRBV15
CDR3aa: CATSRGEDTQYF
CDR3nt: TGTGCCACCAGCAGAGGAGAAGATACGCAGTATTTT

j_gene: TRBJ1-4
d_gene: .
abundance: few
v_gene: TRBV28
CDR3aa: CASIFAGGERLFF
CDR3nt: TGTGCCAGCATCTTCGCTGGGGGTGAACGACTGTTTTTT

j_gene: TRBJ2-1
d_gene: TRBD2
abundance: .
v_gene: TRBV14
CDR3aa: CASSLSLSRGRGNEQFF
CDR3nt: TGTGCCAGCAGCCTTTCGCTATCGCGCGGGAGAGGGAATGAGCAGTTCTTC

j_gene: TRBJ1-5
d_gene: .
abundance: .
v_gene: TRBV6-5
CDR3aa: CASSKGNQPQHF
CDR3nt: TGTGCCAGCAGTAAGGGAAATCAGCCCCAGCATTTT

j_gene: TRBJ2-3
d_gene: TRBD2
abundance: few
v_gene: TRBV4-3
CDR3aa: CASSQNSGLPDTQYF
CDR3nt: TGCGCCAGCAGCCAAAATAGCGGGCTCCCAGATACGCAGTATTTT